The table lists the clone carrying this T cell receptor beta chain with a count of one. CDR3 and TCR beta VDJ profiling relied on genomic DNA as the template. One entry per CDR3 protein results from TCRdb running MiXCR on the reads. The profile covers some 180,000 distinct CDR3 sequences, with around 63% appearing a single time and about 42% taken by the ten largest. Looked up from germline, CDR1 is SEHNR and CDR2 is FQNEAQ (reference sequence). The CDR3 covers 16 residues. V gave up 1 base and J gave up 7 bases, with 16 bases separating them. It was patients with CD8+CD57+ cell expansion by flow cytometry who were chosen for sequencing. This entry comes from a study of CD8+CD57+ T cells in acquired aplastic anemia.

Sequencing was done on a sample of sorted CD4+, CD8+, or CD8+CD57+ T cells (not recorded which) from PBMCs. The source of this sequence is a human donor with aplastic anemia. The V and J genes are TRBV7-9 and TRBJ1-4, with TRBD1 as a possible D gene (5 bases). CDR3 nucleotide sequence: TGTGCCAGCAGCTTAGACGGGACGCCCGGGAGTGAAAAACTGTTTTTT. Translating gives CASSLDGTPGSEKLFF.